Listed here are 26 T cell receptor beta chains from one sample, sequenced in a study of blood T cell repertoires in COVID-19 (dated by TCRdb to the early 2020s). Libraries were built with the immunoSEQ multiplex PCR assay. The table was pulled from immuneACCESS by TCRdb, which kept in-frame rearrangements only. Such tables lose some clones; where checked, under half of the loss comes from unresolved V genes, and the rest has no known cause. The sample records 200,000 to 250,000 clones, 88% of which are singletons. 2% to 2.5% of the sample lies in the top ten. Sequenced sample: peripheral blood. The receptor set was obtained from a woman in her forties who had recovered from COVID-19.

Regarding this clone: Other DNA sequences of this sample code for an identical CDR3. The chain combines TRBV24-1 with TRBJ2-7, with D possibly TRBD2 on 5 matching bases. CDR1 and CDR2 from the germline V gene are KGHDR and SFDVKD. The CDR3 is 13 amino acids. Trimming pared 5 bases from V and 2 bases from J, leaving 9 bases between. The CDR3 nucleotides read TGTGCCACCAGTGCCAGCGGAGCCTACGAGCAGTACTTC. Translated, it gives CATSASGAYEQYF.

V gene TRBV7-9 combines with J gene TRBJ2-3, with D maybe TRBD1 (5 bases). Per germline, CDR1 SEHNR and CDR2 FQNEAQ (reference sequence). CDR3 length: 16 amino acids. Trimming removed 1 base from V and 3 bases from J, with 14 bases in between. The CDR3 sequence: CASSLGPDNETDTQYF. In nucleotides, the CDR3 is TGTGCCAGCAGCTTAGGCCCGGACAATGAGACAGATACGCAGTATTTT.

This chain joins TRBV19 and TRBJ2-4; 9 bases are a match to TRBD1. Germline V gives CDR1 LNHDA, CDR2 SQIVND (reference sequence). This CDR3 region has 14 residues. V dropped 5 bases and J dropped 5; count of bases not matched to a gene: 4. The CDR3 region is CASSPQGAQNIQYF. DNA of the CDR3: TGTGCCAGTAGTCCACAGGGGGCCCAAAACATTCAGTACTTC. Looking up the rest from reference TRBV19 and TRBJ2-4 gives the full variable domain: DGGITQSPKYLFRKEGQNVTLSCEQNLNHDAMYWYRQDPGQGLRLIYYSQIVNDFQKGDIAEGYSVSREKKESFPLTVTSAQKNPTAFYLCASSPQGAQNIQYFGAGTRLSVL.

This clone was observed once. V gene TRBV10-2 combines with J gene TRBJ1-3, with a tentative D call TRBD1 (5 bases). CDR1 and CDR2 (germline): WSHSY, SAAADI. The CDR3 length is 16 residues. V dropped 2 bases and J dropped 1 base, with 12 bases sitting between them. CDR3 coding DNA: TGCGCCAGCAGTGAGCTCGGGGAGGGGTCTGGAAACACCATATATTTT. This encodes CASSELGEGSGNTIYF.

This clone appeared once. This chain links TRBV6-2 or TRBV6-3 with TRBJ2-5, with 9 bases that match TRBD2. Unmatched junction bases numbered 5, after V lost 2 bases and J lost 1 base. Germline CDR1 reads MNHEY; CDR2 reads SVGEGT. CDR3 length: 16 residues. In nucleotides, the CDR3 is TGTGCCAGCAGTTACGGTGGTAGCGGGGGCCAAGAGACCCAGTACTTC. Amino acids: CASSYGGSGGQETQYF.

V is TRBV7-9 and J is TRBJ2-6, with 8 nucleotides matching TRBD2. With 6 bases clipped from V and 0 bases from J, the junction kept 1 base outside the gene matches. CDR1 and CDR2 (germline): SEHNR, FQNEAQ (reference sequence). This CDR3 is 15 amino acids long. The chain's CDR3 is CASRTSGSGANVLTF. The CDR3 DNA follows: TGTGCCAGCAGAACTAGCGGCTCTGGGGCCAACGTCCTGACTTTC.

The chain uses TRBV7-9 and TRBJ2-2, with 10 bases identical to TRBD2. This CDR3 is built from 15 residues. Germline CDR1 SEHNR, CDR2 FQNEAQ (reference sequence). V lost 8 bases to trimming and J lost 5 bases; unmatched junction nucleotides: 8. CDR3 in amino acids: CASDRAGGNTGELFF. CDR3 nucleotides: TGTGCCAGCGACAGAGCGGGGGGGAATACCGGGGAGCTGTTTTTT.

The table lists this clone with a count of one. The junction shows a germline mismatch at one end, possibly a read error. The chain links TRBV9 to TRBJ2-5; tentative D call: TRBD2 (8 bases). Germline assignment: CDR1 SGDLS and CDR2 YYNGEE. The CDR3 spans 16 residues. The CDR3 reads CASSPGPQRGTEAQYF. The CDR3 DNA reads TGTGCCAGCAGCCCCGGACCACAGCGGGGGACAGAGGCCCAGTACTTC.

V and J are TRBV4-1 and TRBJ1-2; tentatively, D is TRBD1 (5 bases). The CDR3 is 16 residues long. Germline V gene lookup returns CDR1 MGHRA and CDR2 YSYEKL. V lost 1 base, J lost 2 bases, and 14 bases lay in between. The CDR3 bases are TGCGCCAGCAGCCAAGCGTTGGGGCAACTCAACTATGGCTACACCTTC. Translated: CASSQALGQLNYGYTF.

The chain carries TRBV9 and TRBJ2-2; 9 bases are a match to TRBD1. The CDR3 extends over 16 amino acids. The germline V gene encodes CDR1 SGDLS and CDR2 YYNGEE. Germline trimming cut 3 bases from V and 5 bases from J; bases unmatched to any gene: 8. CDR3 in amino acids: CASSGRDRVWTGELFF. The CDR3 DNA sequence: TGTGCCAGCAGCGGCCGGGACAGGGTGTGGACCGGGGAGCTGTTTTTT.

The V and J genes are TRBV28 and TRBJ2-3, with D possibly matching TRBD1 (6 bases). V lost 2 bases and J lost 1, with 10 bases in between. Germline CDR1 is MDHEN and CDR2 is SYDVKM. This CDR3 contains 15 residues. CDR3 amino acids: CASSLRGTGTDTQYF. DNA for the CDR3: TGTGCCAGCAGTTTAAGGGGGACCGGCACAGATACGCAGTATTTT. Full variable domain (remainder filled in from reference TRBV28 and TRBJ2-3): DVKVTQSSRYLVKRTGEKVFLECVQDMDHENMFWYRQDPGLGLRLIYFSYDVKMKEKGDIPEGYSVSREKKERFSLILESASTNQTSMYLCASSLRGTGTDTQYFGPGTRLTVL.

The CDR3 DNA reads TGCGCCAGCAGACGTCAGGGGATGAACACTGAAGCTTTCTTT. It codes for CASRRQGMNTEAFF. The chain is built from TRBV5-1 and TRBJ1-1; the D gene is possibly TRBD1 (6 bases). The CDR3 runs to 14 residues. The germline CDR1 and CDR2 sequences are SGHRS and YFSETQ. Trimming stripped 5 bases from V and 0 bases from J, with 11 bases between.

V and J are TRBV24-1 and TRBJ2-1, with 10 bases identical to TRBD1. With 4 bases clipped from V and 5 bases from J, the junction kept 4 bases outside the gene matches. This CDR3 spans 15 amino acids. In germline, CDR1 is KGHDR, CDR2 SFDVKD. The CDR3 nucleotides are TGTGCCACCAGTGAGGAGGGACAGGGGAACAATGAGCAGTTCTTC. Its protein product is CATSEEGQGNNEQFF.

The J gene is TRBJ2-3, the V gene TRBV12-5, with 8 bases identical to TRBD2. The CDR3 is made up of 15 amino acids. The trim removed 3 bases at V and 3 bases at J, leaving 5 bases unmatched. CDR1 and CDR2 from the germline V gene are LGHNT and FRNRAP. In DNA, the CDR3 is TGTGCTAGTGGTTTTGGACTAGCTTATACAGATACGCAGTATTTT. Its translation: CASGFGLAYTDTQYF. Complete variable domain (other parts from reference TRBV12-5 and TRBJ2-3): DARVTQTPRHKVTEMGQEVTMRCQPILGHNTVFWYRQTMMQGLELLAYFRNRAPLDDSGMPKDRFSAEMPDATLATLKIQPSEPRDSAVYFCASGFGLAYTDTQYFGPGTRLTVL.

The chain joins TRBV24-1 to TRBJ2-1, with a weak D call TRBD1 (5 bases). Looked up from germline, CDR1 is KGHDR and CDR2 is SFDVKD. Trimming removed 3 bases from V and 3 bases from J, with 14 bases in between. The CDR3 runs to 16 residues. In DNA, the CDR3 is TGTGCCACCAGTGATCCCCAGGGCACCATCTACAATGAGCAGTTCTTC. Protein sequence: CATSDPQGTIYNEQFF.

This chain uses TRBV30 with TRBJ2-7; D possibly corresponds to TRBD2 (6 bases). V lost 0 bases and J lost 2, with 14 bases in between. The CDR3 is 15 residues long. Germline CDR1 reads GTSNPN; CDR2 reads SVGIG (reference sequence). Here the CDR3 DNA reads TGTGCCTGGAGTGTAGGAATACCGGGAGCCTACGAGCAGTACTTC. As protein: CAWSVGIPGAYEQYF.

Comments on this clone: Within the sample, other DNA sequences also encode this same CDR3. The chain carries TRBV7-2 and TRBJ2-5; D is possibly TRBD1 (5 bases). The V gene lost 3 bases and the J gene lost 2 bases, with 7 bases spanning the gap. This CDR3 is built from 13 residues. Germline-derived CDR1 and CDR2 are SGHTA and FQGNSA. The CDR3 loop is CASSFDRQETQYF. Here the CDR3 DNA reads TGTGCCAGCAGCTTCGACAGACAAGAGACCCAGTACTTC.

The genes are TRBV30 and TRBJ2-1; the match to TRBD1 covers 10 bases. Germline assignment: CDR1 GTSNPN and CDR2 SVGIG (reference sequence). CDR3 length: 13 amino acids. The junction had 4 bases not matched to a gene; V was cut back by 3 bases and J by 8 bases. The CDR3 spells CAWSGQGGDEQFF. CDR3 DNA: TGTGCCTGGAGCGGACAGGGGGGGGATGAGCAGTTCTTC.

This clone appeared once. This chain uses TRBV4-3 with TRBJ2-1; a possible D gene is TRBD2 (5 bases). V shed 4 bases and J shed 2 bases, with 12 bases lying between them. Germline V gene sequence: CDR1 LGHNA, CDR2 YSLEER. The CDR3 contains 15 residues. CDR3 loop: CASSRGRAAYNEQFF. The CDR3 bases are TGCGCCAGCAGCCGCGGTCGAGCGGCCTACAATGAGCAGTTCTTC.

In regard to this clone: Within the sample, other DNA sequences also encode this same CDR3. CDR3: CASSISGPYNEQFF. CDR3 coding DNA: TGTGCCAGTAGTATAAGTGGGCCTTACAATGAGCAGTTCTTC. V gene TRBV19 combines with J gene TRBJ2-1; D unclear. V lost 2 bases, J lost 4 bases, and 9 bases lay in between. Germline values: CDR1 LNHDA, CDR2 SQIVND (reference sequence). The CDR3 loop spans 14 amino acids.

The V and J genes are TRBV5-1 and TRBJ2-3; 7 nucleotides agree with TRBD2. V was pared by 2 bases and J by 2 bases, with 11 bases of the junction left unmatched. The germline V gene encodes CDR1 SGHRS and CDR2 YFSETQ. The length of the CDR3 is 17 residues. CDR3 sequence reads: CASSFGGGRGDTDTQYF. CDR3 bases: TGCGCCAGCAGCTTTGGTGGCGGGAGAGGAGACACAGATACGCAGTATTTT. Full variable domain (remainder filled in from reference TRBV5-1 and TRBJ2-3): KAGVTQTPRYLIKTRGQQVTLSCSPISGHRSVSWYQQTPGQGLQFLFEYFSETQRNKGNFPGRFSGRQFSNSRSEMNVSTLELGDSALYLCASSFGGGRGDTDTQYFGPGTRLTVL.

This chain connects TRBV5-1 to TRBJ2-5; the D gene is possibly TRBD2 (6 bases). Between the trimmed V and J ends, which lost 4 bases and 5 bases, there was a span of 18 bases. This CDR3 has 15 amino acids. The germline V gene has CDR1 SGHRS and CDR2 YFSETQ. The CDR3 protein is CASSAASEPGETQYF. The CDR3 DNA sequence: TGCGCCAGCAGCGCGGCTAGCGAGCCTGGGGAGACCCAGTACTTC.

The rearrangement links TRBV19 to TRBJ2-5; D is unclear. V was shortened by 3 bases and J by 5 bases, with 10 bases between the two germline ends. This CDR3 contains 13 residues. Germline V gene data show CDR1 as LNHDA and CDR2 as SQIVND (reference sequence). CDR3 residues: CASSIAQRETQYF. CDR3 nucleotides: TGTGCCAGTAGTATTGCGCAGAGGGAGACCCAGTACTTC.

The chain carries TRBV3-1 (or the pseudogene TRBV3-2) and TRBJ2-3; D might be TRBD2 (7 bases). The ends were cut back, 0 bases at V and 9 bases at J, with 16 bases in the middle. This CDR3 has 15 residues. The germline V gene has CDR1 LGHDT and CDR2 YNNKEL (reference sequence). This CDR3 is CASSQDGRGAETQYF. The CDR3, as DNA: TGTGCCAGCAGCCAAGATGGACGGGGGGCTGAGACGCAGTATTTT.

The sample holds one count of this clone. This chain connects TRBV5-1 to TRBJ1-1, with 11 positions matching TRBD1. Germline V lookup: CDR1 SGHRS, CDR2 YFSETQ. After removal of 1 base from V and 3 bases from J, the junction contained 2 bases not matched to a gene. The CDR3 is 15 amino acids. CDR3 residues: CASSLRGQGDTEAFF. The CDR3 nucleotides read TGCGCCAGCAGCTTGAGGGGACAGGGGGACACTGAAGCTTTCTTT.

V and J are TRBV7-2 and TRBJ2-1; 8 nucleotides line up with TRBD1. V lost 2 bases and J lost 7; bases outside the gene matches: 10. This CDR3 contains 16 residues. Looked up from germline, CDR1 is SGHTA and CDR2 is FQGNSA. The CDR3 loop reads CASSLMSTGDANEQFF. In DNA form, the CDR3 reads TGTGCCAGCAGCTTAATGTCGACAGGGGATGCGAATGAGCAGTTCTTC.